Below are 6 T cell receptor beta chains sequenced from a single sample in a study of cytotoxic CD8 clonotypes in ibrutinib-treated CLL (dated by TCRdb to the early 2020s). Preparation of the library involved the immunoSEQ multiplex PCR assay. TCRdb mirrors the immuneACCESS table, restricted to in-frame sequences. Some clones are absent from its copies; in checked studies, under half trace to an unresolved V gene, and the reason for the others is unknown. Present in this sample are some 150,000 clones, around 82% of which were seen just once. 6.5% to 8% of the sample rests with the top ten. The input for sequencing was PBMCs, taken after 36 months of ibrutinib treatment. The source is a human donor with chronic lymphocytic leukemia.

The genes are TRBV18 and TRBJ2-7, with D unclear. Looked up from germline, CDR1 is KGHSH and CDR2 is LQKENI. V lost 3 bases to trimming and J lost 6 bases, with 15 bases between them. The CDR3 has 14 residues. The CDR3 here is CASSPATTTPEQYF. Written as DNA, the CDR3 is TGTGCCAGCTCACCTGCAACAACTACTCCCGAGCAGTACTTC.

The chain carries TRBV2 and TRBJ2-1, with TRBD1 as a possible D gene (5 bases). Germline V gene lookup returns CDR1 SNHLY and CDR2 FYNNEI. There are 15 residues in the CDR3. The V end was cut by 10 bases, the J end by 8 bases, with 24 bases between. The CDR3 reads CATPPGLLTTDEQFF. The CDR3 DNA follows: TGTGCCACCCCCCCAGGGTTGCTTACTACTGATGAGCAGTTCTTC. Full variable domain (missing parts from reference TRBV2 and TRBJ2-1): EPEVTQTPSHQVTQMGQEVILRCVPISNHLYFYWYRQILGQKVEFLVSFYNNEISEKSEIFDDQFSVERPDGSNFTLKIRSTKLEDSAMYFCATPPGLLTTDEQFFGPGTRLTVL.

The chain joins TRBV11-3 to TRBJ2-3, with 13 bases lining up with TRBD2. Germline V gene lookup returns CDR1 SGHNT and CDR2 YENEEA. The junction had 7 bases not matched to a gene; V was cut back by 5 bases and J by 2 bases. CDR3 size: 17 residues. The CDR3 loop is CASSHTSGRAFTDTQYF. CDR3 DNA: TGTGCCAGCAGCCATACTAGCGGGAGGGCGTTCACAGATACGCAGTATTTT.

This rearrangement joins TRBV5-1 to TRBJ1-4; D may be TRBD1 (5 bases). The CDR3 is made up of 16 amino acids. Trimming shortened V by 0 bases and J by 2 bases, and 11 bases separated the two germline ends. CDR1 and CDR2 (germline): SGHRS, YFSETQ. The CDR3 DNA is TGCGCCAGCAGCTTGGCCGCCGGGGCGACTAATGAAAAACTGTTTTTT. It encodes CASSLAAGATNEKLFF.

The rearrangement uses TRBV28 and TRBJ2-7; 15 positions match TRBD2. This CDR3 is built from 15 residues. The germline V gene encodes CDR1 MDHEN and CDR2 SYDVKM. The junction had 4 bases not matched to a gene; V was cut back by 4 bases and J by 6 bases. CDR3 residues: CASSSRTSGRVEQYF. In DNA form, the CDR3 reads TGTGCCAGCAGTTCCCGGACTAGCGGGAGGGTCGAGCAGTACTTC.

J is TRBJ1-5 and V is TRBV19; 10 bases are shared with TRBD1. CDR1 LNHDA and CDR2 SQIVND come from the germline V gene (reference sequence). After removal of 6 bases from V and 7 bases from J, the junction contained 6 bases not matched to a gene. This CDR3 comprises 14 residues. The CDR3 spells CASRRTGGTQPQHF. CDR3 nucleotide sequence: TGTGCCAGTAGGAGGACAGGGGGTACGCAGCCCCAGCATTTT.